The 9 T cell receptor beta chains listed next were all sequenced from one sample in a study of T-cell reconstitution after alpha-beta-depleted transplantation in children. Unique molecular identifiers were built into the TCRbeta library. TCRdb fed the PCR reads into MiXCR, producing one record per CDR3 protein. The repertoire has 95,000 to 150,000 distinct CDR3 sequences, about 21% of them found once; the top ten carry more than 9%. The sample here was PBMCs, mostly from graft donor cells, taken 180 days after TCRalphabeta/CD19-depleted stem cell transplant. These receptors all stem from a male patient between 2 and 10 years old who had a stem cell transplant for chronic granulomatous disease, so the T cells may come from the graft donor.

The CDR3 protein is CASSPPSQELFF. The CDR3 nucleotides read TGTGCCAGCAGCCCCCCTAGTCAGGAGCTGTTTTTT. The rearrangement links TRBV9 to TRBJ2-2, with no clear D. CDR3 length equals 12 residues. Germline lookup yields CDR1 SGDLS and CDR2 YYNGEE. V lost 4 bases, J lost 10 bases, and 11 bases lay in between. The variable domain in full, completed from reference TRBV9 and TRBJ2-2, reads DSGVTQTPKHLITATGQRVTLRCSPRSGDLSVYWYQQSLDQGLQFLIQYYNGEERAKGNILERFSAQQFPDLHSELNLSSLELGDSALYFCASSPPSQELFFGEGSRLTVL.

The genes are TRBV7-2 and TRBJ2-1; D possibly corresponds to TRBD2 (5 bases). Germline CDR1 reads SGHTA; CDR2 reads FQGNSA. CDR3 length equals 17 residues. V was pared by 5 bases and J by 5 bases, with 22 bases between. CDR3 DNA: TGTGCCAGCAGCCCGGCGGGCGACCTACAAACGGACAATGAGCAGTTCTTC. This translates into CASSPAGDLQTDNEQFF.

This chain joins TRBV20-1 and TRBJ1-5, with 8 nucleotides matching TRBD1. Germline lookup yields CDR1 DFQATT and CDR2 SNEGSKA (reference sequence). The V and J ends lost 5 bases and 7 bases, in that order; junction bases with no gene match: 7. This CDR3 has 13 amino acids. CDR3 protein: CSAEGQGVQPQHF. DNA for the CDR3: TGCAGTGCTGAAGGACAGGGCGTGCAGCCCCAGCATTTT.

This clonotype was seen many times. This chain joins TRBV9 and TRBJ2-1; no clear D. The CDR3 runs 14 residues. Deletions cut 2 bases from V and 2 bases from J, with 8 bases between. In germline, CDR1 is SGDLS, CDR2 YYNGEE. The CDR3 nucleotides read TGTGCCAGCAGCGTCTCGGGCCCCTACAATGAGCAGTTCTTC. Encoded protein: CASSVSGPYNEQFF.

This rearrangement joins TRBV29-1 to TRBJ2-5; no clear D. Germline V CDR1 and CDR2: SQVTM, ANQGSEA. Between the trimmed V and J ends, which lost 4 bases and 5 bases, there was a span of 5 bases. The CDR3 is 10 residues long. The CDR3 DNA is TGCAGCGTTGTACGTGAGACCCAGTACTTC. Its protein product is CSVVRETQYF. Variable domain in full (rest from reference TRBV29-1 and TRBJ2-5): SAVISQKPSRDICQRGTSLTIQCQVDSQVTMMFWYRQQPGQSLTLIATANQGSEATYESGFVIDKFPISRPNLTFSTLTVSNMSPEDSSIYLCSVVRETQYFGPGTRLLVL.

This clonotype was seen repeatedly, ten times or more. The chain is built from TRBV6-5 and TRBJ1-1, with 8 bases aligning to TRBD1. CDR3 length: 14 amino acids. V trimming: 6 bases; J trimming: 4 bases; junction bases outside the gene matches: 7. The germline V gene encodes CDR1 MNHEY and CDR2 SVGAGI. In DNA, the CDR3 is TGTGCCAGCAGCCGGGACAGGATTTTCACTGAAGCTTTCTTT. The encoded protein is CASSRDRIFTEAFF.

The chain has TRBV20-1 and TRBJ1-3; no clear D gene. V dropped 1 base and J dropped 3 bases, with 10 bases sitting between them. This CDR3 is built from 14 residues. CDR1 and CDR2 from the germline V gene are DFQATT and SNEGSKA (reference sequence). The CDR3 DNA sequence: TGCAGTGCTAGAGGGGGTCTAGGTGGAAACACCATATATTTT. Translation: CSARGGLGGNTIYF.

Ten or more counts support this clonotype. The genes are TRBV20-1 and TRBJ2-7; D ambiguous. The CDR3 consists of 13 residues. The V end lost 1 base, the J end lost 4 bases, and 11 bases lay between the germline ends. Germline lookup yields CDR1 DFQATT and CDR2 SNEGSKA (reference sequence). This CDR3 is CSARGLQDYEQYF. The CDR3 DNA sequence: TGCAGTGCTAGAGGACTGCAAGATTACGAGCAGTACTTC.

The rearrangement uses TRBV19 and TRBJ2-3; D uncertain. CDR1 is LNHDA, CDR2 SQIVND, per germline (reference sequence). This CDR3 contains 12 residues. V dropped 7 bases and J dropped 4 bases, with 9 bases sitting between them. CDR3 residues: CASMSISDTQYF. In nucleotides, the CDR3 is TGTGCCAGTATGTCGATATCAGATACGCAGTATTTT. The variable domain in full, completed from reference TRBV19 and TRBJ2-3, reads DGGITQSPKYLFRKEGQNVTLSCEQNLNHDAMYWYRQDPGQGLRLIYYSQIVNDFQKGDIAEGYSVSREKKESFPLTVTSAQKNPTAFYLCASMSISDTQYFGPGTRLTVL.